Below, 4 T cell receptor beta chains from the same sample are listed, as sequenced in a study of shared T cell receptors in the human thymus. Sequencing used immunoSEQ multiplex PCR; TCRdb keeps in-frame clones, though not all of them. The table records fewer than 700,000 clones, 70% to 90% of them present only once. These data are also associated with another study on human thymus T cells.

The sequencing input was thymocytes. The receptors come from a boy in the first two years of life with a congenital heart defect.

J is TRBJ2-1 and V is TRBV4-2; TRBD1 matches 9 bases. Per the germline V gene, CDR1 is LGHNA and CDR2 is YNFKEQ. Trimming took 2 bases from V and 5 from J; bases not matched to a gene: 4. This CDR3 comprises 15 residues. The CDR3 is CASSQTDRGDNEQFF. CDR3 DNA sequence: TGTGCCAGCAGCCAAACGGACAGGGGTGACAATGAGCAGTTCTTC.

The V gene is TRBV5-8, the J gene TRBJ2-7; 8 bases fit TRBD1. J lost 2 bases, V lost 4 bases, and 5 bases had no gene match. In germline, CDR1 is SGHTS, CDR2 YDEGEE. The CDR3 totals 14 residues. The CDR3 region has the DNA TGTGCCAGCAGCCGGACAGGGCGTCCCTACGAGCAGTACTTC. Translated: CASSRTGRPYEQYF.

This sequence joins TRBV7-9 and TRBJ2-1, with 11 bases fitting TRBD2. CDR1 and CDR2 from the germline V gene are SEHNR and FQNEAQ (reference sequence). With 2 bases clipped from V and 8 bases from J, the junction kept 14 bases outside the gene matches. The CDR3 spans 18 residues. This CDR3 is CASSLQASGRTSPDEQFF. The CDR3 DNA follows: TGTGCCAGCAGCTTACAAGCTAGCGGGAGGACATCTCCAGATGAGCAGTTCTTC. Full variable domain (missing parts from reference TRBV7-9 and TRBJ2-1): DTGVSQNPRHKITKRGQNVTFRCDPISEHNRLYWYRQTLGQGPEFLTYFQNEAQLEKSRLLSDRFSAERPKGSFSTLEIQRTEQGDSAMYLCASSLQASGRTSPDEQFFGPGTRLTVL.

The rearrangement joins TRBV4-1 to TRBJ2-2; TRBD2 agrees at 8 bases. The CDR3 is 17 residues long. J lost 4 bases, V lost 0 bases, and 7 bases had no gene match. Germline V gene sequence: CDR1 MGHRA, CDR2 YSYEKL. CDR3 sequence reads: CASSQDPGLDGTGELFF. The CDR3 DNA follows: TGCGCCAGCAGCCAAGATCCGGGACTAGATGGCACCGGGGAGCTGTTTTTT.